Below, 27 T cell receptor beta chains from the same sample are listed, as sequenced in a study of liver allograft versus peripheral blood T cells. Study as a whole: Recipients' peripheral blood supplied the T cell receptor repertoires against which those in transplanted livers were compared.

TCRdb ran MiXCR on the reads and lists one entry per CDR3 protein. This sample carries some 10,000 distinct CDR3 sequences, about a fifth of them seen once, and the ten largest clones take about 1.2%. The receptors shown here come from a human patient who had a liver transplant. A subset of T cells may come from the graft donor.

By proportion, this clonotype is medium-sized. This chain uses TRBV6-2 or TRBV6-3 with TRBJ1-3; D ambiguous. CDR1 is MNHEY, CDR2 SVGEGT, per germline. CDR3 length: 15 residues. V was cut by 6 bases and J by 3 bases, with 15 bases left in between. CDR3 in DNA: TGTGCCAGCAGCCCCAAGTCCCGGGTTGGAAACACCATATATTTT. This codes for CASSPKSRVGNTIYF.

CDR3 sequence: CASSPEGQGGDTIYF. In nucleotides, the CDR3 is TGTGCCAGCAGTCCCGAGGGACAGGGTGGGGACACCATATATTTT. This rearrangement joins TRBV27 to TRBJ1-3; the match to TRBD1 covers 9 bases. Germline-derived CDR1 and CDR2 are MNHEY and SMNVEV (reference sequence). Trimming cost V 5 bases and J 8 bases; bases outside gene matches: 10. CDR3 length: 15 amino acids.

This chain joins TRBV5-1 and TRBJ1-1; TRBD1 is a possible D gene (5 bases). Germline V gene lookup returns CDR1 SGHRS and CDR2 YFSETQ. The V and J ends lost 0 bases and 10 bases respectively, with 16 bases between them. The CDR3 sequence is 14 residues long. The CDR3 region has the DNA TGCGCCAGCAGCTTGGGGCGCGGGGGGAGTCTAGCTTTCTTT. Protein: CASSLGRGGSLAFF.

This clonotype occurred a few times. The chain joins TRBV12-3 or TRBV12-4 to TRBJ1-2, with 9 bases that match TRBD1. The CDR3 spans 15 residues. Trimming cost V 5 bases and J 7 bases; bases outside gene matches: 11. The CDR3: CASSGGPGQGLGYTF. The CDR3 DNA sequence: TGTGCCAGCAGTGGGGGACCGGGACAGGGCCTTGGCTACACCTTC.

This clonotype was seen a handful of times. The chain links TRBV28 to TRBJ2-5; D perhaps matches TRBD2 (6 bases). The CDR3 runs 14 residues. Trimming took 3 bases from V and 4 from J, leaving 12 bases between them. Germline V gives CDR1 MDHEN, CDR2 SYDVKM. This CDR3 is CASSFSTSAETQYF. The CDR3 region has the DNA TGTGCCAGCAGTTTCTCGACTAGTGCAGAGACCCAGTACTTC.

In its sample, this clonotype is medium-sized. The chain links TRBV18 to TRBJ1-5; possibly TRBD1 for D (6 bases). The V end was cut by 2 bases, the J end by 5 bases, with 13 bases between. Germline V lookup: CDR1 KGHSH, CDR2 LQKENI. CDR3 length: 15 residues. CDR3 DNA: TGTGCCAGCTCACCATTAACAGGGCGTGATCAGCCCCAGCATTTT. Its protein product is CASSPLTGRDQPQHF.

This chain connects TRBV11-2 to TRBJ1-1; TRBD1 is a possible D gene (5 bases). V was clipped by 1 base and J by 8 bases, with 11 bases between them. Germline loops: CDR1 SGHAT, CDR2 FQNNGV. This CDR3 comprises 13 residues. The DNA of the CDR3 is TGTGCCAGCAGCTTAGGGGTGGACAAGGAAGCTTTCTTT. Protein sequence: CASSLGVDKEAFF.

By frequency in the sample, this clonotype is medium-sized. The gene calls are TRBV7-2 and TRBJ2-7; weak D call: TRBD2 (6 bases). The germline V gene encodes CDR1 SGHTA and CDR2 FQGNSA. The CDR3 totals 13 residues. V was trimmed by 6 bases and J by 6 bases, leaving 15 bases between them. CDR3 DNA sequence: TGTGCCAGCAGTCCTCCGGGAGCACGCGAGCAGTACTTC. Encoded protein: CASSPPGAREQYF.

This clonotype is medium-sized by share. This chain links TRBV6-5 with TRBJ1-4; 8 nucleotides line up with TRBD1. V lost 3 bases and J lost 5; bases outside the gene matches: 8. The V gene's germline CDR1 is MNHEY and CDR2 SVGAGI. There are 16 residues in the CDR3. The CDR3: CASSYSGTGPNEKLFF. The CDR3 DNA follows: TGTGCCAGCAGTTATTCCGGGACAGGACCGAATGAAAAACTGTTTTTT.

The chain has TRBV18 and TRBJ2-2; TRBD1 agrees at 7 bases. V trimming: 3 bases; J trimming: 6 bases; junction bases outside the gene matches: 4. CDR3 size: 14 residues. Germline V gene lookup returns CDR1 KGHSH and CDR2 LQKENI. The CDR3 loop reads CASSPRQGAGELFF. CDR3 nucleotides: TGTGCCAGCTCACCCCGCCAGGGGGCCGGGGAGCTGTTTTTT.

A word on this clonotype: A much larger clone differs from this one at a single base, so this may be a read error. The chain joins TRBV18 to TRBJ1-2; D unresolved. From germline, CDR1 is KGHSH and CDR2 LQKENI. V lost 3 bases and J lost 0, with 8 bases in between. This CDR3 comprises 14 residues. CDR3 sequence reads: CASSPTGTNYGYTF. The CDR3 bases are TGTGCCAGCTCACCCACCGGGACTAACTATGGCTACACCTTC.

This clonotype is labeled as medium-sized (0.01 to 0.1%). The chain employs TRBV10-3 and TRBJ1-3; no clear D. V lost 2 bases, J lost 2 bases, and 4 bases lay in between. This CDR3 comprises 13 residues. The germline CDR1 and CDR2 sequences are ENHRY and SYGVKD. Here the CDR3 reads CAISERTGNTIYF. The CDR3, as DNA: TGTGCCATCAGTGAGAGGACTGGAAACACCATATATTTT.

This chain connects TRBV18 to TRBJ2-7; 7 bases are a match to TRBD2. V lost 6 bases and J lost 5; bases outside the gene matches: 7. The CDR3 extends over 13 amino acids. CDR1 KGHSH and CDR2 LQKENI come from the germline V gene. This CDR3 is CASSRGVRNEQYF. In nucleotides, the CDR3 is TGTGCCAGCTCCCGGGGGGTGAGAAACGAGCAGTACTTC.

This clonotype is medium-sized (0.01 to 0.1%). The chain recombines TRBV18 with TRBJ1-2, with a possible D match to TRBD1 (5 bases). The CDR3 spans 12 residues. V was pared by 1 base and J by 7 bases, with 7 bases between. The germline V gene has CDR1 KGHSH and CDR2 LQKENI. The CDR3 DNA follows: TGTGCCAGCTCACCACTAGGGGCTGGCTACACCTTC. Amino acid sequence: CASSPLGAGYTF.

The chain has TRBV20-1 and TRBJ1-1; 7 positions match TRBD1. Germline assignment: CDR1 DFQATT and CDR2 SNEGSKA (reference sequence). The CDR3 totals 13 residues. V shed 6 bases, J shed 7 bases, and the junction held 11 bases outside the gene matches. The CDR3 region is CSATRQGYSEAFF. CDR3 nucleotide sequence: TGCAGTGCAACCCGACAGGGATATAGTGAAGCTTTCTTT.

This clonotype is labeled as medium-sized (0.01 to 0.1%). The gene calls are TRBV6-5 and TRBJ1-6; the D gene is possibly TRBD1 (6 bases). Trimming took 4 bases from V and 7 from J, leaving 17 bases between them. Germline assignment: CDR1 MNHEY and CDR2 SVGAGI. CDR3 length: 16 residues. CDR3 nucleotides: TGTGCCAGCAGTTTTGACAGGAGTGGGAGAAATTCACCCCTCCACTTT. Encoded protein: CASSFDRSGRNSPLHF.

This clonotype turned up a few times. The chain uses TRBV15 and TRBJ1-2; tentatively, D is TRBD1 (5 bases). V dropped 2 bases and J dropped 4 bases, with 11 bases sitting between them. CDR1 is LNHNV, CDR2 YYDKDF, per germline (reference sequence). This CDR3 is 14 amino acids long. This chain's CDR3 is CATSRTGAFYGYTF. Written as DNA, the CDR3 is TGTGCCACCAGCAGAACAGGAGCCTTCTATGGCTACACCTTC.

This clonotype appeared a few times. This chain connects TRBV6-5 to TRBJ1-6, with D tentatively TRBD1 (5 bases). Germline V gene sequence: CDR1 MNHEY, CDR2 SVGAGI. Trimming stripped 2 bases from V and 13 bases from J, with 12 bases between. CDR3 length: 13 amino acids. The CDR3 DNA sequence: TGTGCCAGCAGTTACCGACAGCCTCTGCCCCTCCACTTT. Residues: CASSYRQPLPLHF.

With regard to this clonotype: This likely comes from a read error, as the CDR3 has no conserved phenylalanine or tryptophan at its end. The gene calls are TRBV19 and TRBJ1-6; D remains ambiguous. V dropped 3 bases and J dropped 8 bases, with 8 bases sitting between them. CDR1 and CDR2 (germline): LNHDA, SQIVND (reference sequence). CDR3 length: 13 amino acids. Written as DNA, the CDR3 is TGTGCCAGTAGTATCGGGGAATATTCACCCCTCCACTAT. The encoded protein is CASSIGEYSPLHY.

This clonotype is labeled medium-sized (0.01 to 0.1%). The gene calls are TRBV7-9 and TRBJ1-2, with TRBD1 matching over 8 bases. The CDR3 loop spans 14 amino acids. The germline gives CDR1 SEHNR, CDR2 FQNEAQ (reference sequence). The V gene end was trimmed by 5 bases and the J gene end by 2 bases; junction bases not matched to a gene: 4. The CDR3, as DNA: TGTGCCAGCAGCATCGGGACAGGCAACTATGGCTACACCTTC. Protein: CASSIGTGNYGYTF.

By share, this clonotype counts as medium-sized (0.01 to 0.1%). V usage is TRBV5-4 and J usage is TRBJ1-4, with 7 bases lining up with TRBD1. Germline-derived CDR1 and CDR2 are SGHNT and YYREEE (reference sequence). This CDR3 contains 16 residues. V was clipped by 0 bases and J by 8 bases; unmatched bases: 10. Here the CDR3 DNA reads TGTGCCAGCAGCTTGGAGGTTCGGGACAGTGGCGAAAAACTGTTTTTT. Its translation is CASSLEVRDSGEKLFF.

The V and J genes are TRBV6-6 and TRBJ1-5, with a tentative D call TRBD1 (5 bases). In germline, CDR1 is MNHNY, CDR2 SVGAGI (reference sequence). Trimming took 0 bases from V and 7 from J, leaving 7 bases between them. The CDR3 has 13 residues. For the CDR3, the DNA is TGTGCCAGCAGTTACTCTGAGGGGCAGCCCCAGCATTTT. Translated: CASSYSEGQPQHF.

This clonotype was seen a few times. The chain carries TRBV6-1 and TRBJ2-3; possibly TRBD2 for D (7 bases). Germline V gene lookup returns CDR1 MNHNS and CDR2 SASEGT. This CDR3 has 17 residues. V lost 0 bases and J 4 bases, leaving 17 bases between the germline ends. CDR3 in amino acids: CASSEAGGGSLSDTQYF. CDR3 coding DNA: TGTGCCAGCAGTGAAGCGGGGGGGGGCAGTCTCTCAGATACGCAGTATTTT.

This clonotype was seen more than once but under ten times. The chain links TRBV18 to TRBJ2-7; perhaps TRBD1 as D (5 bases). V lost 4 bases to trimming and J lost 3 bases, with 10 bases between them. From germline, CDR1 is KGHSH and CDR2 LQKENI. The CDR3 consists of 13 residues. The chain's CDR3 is CASSLDIIYEQYF. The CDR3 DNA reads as TGTGCCAGCTCACTGGACATAATCTACGAGCAGTACTTC.

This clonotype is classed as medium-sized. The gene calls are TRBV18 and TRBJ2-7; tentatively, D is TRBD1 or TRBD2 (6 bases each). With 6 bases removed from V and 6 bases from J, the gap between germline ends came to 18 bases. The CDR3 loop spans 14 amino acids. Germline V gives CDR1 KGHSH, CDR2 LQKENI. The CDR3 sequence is CASSSGARGAEQYF. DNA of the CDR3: TGTGCCAGCTCCTCGGGGGCAAGAGGGGCCGAGCAGTACTTC.

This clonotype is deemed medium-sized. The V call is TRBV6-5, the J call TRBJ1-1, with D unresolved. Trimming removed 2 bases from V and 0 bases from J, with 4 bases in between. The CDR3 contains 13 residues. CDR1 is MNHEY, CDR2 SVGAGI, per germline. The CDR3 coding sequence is TGTGCCAGCAGTTACACCATGAACACTGAAGCTTTCTTT. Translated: CASSYTMNTEAFF.

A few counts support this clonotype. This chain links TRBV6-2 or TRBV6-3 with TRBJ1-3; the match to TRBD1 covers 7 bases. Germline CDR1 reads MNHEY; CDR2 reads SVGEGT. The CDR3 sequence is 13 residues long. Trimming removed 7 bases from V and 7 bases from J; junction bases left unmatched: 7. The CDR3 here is CASKEQGMNTIYF. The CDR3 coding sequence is TGTGCCAGCAAAGAACAGGGGATGAACACCATATATTTT.